The next 3 T cell receptor beta chains were all read from a single sample in a study of blood T cell repertoires in COVID-19. The data were produced by immunoSEQ multiplex PCR, yet TCRdb's version contains in-frame clones alone and is incomplete. The sample gives approximately 210,000 clones, approximately 81% of which show up once; 3% to 4.5% is in the top ten. The source material was peripheral blood. The source is a woman older than 75 with acute or convalescent COVID-19.

V usage is TRBV27 and J usage is TRBJ1-5; 10 nucleotides line up with TRBD1. Germline-derived CDR1 and CDR2 are MNHEY and SMNVEV (reference sequence). The CDR3 runs 15 residues. Trimming cost V 6 bases and J 1 base; bases outside gene matches: 3. CDR3 region: CASRRTGGSNQPQHF. In DNA form, the CDR3 reads TGTGCCAGCAGGAGGACAGGGGGAAGCAATCAGCCCCAGCATTTT.

The chain combines TRBV9 with TRBJ1-1, with D perhaps matching TRBD1 (5 bases). This CDR3 has 14 residues. V lost 2 bases, J lost 5 bases, and 13 bases lay in between. The germline CDR1 and CDR2 sequences are SGDLS and YYNGEE. CDR3 in DNA: TGTGCCAGCAGCGTTAGGGCCGGGGGGACTGAAGCTTTCTTT. This gives the protein CASSVRAGGTEAFF.

This chain uses TRBV6-5 with TRBJ2-1; TRBD1 is a possible D gene (6 bases). The CDR3 extends over 14 amino acids. In germline, CDR1 is MNHEY, CDR2 SVGAGI. The germline V and J ends were trimmed by 4 bases and 5 bases, with 12 bases remaining between them. For the CDR3, the DNA is TGTGCCAGCAGTTCGAACAGGGCAGACAATGAGCAGTTCTTC. Its translation: CASSSNRADNEQFF.